The rows below give T cell receptor beta chains drawn from one sample of a study of control samples from healthy donors and cancer patients. Generated by immunoSEQ multiplex PCR, the TCRdb table keeps only in-frame clones and is missing some. The sample shows fewer than 200,000 clones, 90% of them seen only once. What was sequenced was blood. The receptors originated from a woman aged 50 to 65 in good health. Both conserved end residues are part of each CDR3. Fields, in order: J gene, D gene, clone size, V gene, CDR3 protein, CDR3 DNA. D genes are given only for firm matches. Rows may omit the clone size; those that give it use once, few, many or a size class.

j_call: TRBJ2-1
d_call: TRBD2
clone_size: NA
v_call: TRBV9
cdr3_aa: CASSNPGTSGSNEQFF
cdr3_nt: TGTGCCAGCAGCAACCCCGGGACTAGCGGGAGTAATGAGCAGTTCTTC

j_call: TRBJ2-7
d_call: TRBD1
clone_size: NA
v_call: TRBV18
cdr3_aa: CASSQDRSSYEQYF
cdr3_nt: TGTGCCAGCTCCCAGGACAGGTCCTCCTACGAGCAGTACTTC

j_call: TRBJ1-5
d_call: NA
clone_size: NA
v_call: TRBV9
cdr3_aa: CASSVDFSNNQPQHF
cdr3_nt: TGTGCCAGCAGCGTAGACTTTTCGAACAATCAGCCCCAGCATTTT

j_call: TRBJ1-2
d_call: NA
clone_size: NA
v_call: TRBV19
cdr3_aa: CASTSWQGRNGYTF
cdr3_nt: TGTGCCAGTACCTCGTGGCAGGGGCGGAATGGCTACACCTTC

j_call: TRBJ2-1
d_call: NA
clone_size: NA
v_call: TRBV2
cdr3_aa: CASSDLATEQFF
cdr3_nt: TGTGCCAGCAGTGATTTGGCCACTGAGCAGTTCTTC

j_call: TRBJ1-6
d_call: TRBD1
clone_size: few
v_call: TRBV2
cdr3_aa: CASSERQGIYNSPLHF
cdr3_nt: TGTGCCAGCAGTGAAAGACAGGGTATATATAATTCACCCCTCCACTTT

j_call: TRBJ2-7
d_call: TRBD2
clone_size: NA
v_call: TRBV7-6
cdr3_aa: CASSMSGLADYEQYF
cdr3_nt: TGTGCCAGCAGCATGTCGGGCCTAGCGGACTACGAGCAGTACTTC

j_call: TRBJ2-1
d_call: NA
clone_size: NA
v_call: TRBV9
cdr3_aa: CASSVPEGGRGQISYNEQFF
cdr3_nt: TGTGCCAGCAGCGTACCCGAGGGTGGGAGAGGACAAATATCCTACAATGAGCAGTTCTTC

j_call: TRBJ2-5
d_call: TRBD2
clone_size: few
v_call: TRBV7-2
cdr3_aa: CASSLTSGRETQYF
cdr3_nt: TGTGCCAGCAGCTTAACTAGCGGGAGAGAGACCCAGTACTTC

j_call: TRBJ1-3
d_call: NA
clone_size: NA
v_call: TRBV19
cdr3_aa: CASSTSNSGNTIYF
cdr3_nt: TGTGCCAGTAGTACGTCTAACTCTGGAAACACCATATATTTT

j_call: TRBJ2-2
d_call: NA
clone_size: NA
v_call: TRBV5-1
cdr3_aa: CASFREGNTGELFF
cdr3_nt: TGCGCCAGCTTTAGGGAAGGGAACACCGGGGAGCTGTTTTTT

j_call: TRBJ1-6
d_call: NA
clone_size: NA
v_call: TRBV10-3
cdr3_aa: CAISDRDNYSPLHF
cdr3_nt: TGTGCCATCAGTGACAGGGACAATTATTCACCCCTCCACTTT

j_call: TRBJ1-1
d_call: NA
clone_size: NA
v_call: TRBV7-6
cdr3_aa: CASSQYQGEAFF
cdr3_nt: TGTGCCAGCAGCCAGTATCAGGGTGAAGCTTTCTTT

j_call: TRBJ2-3
d_call: NA
clone_size: NA
v_call: TRBV7-9
cdr3_aa: CASSSAPSRSTDTQYF
cdr3_nt: TGTGCCAGCAGCTCCGCCCCATCCCGTAGCACAGATACGCAGTATTTT

j_call: TRBJ2-7
d_call: TRBD2
clone_size: NA
v_call: TRBV27
cdr3_aa: CASSREGNEQYF
cdr3_nt: TGTGCCAGCAGCAGGGAGGGCAACGAGCAGTACTTC

j_call: TRBJ2-1
d_call: NA
clone_size: NA
v_call: TRBV19
cdr3_aa: CASSRTVWNEQFF
cdr3_nt: TGTGCCAGTAGTCGGACAGTTTGGAATGAGCAGTTCTTC

j_call: TRBJ1-6
d_call: NA
clone_size: NA
v_call: TRBV28
cdr3_aa: CASTRGISSSPLHF
cdr3_nt: TGTGCCAGCACCCGGGGCATCTCGAGCTCACCCCTCCACTTT

j_call: TRBJ2-3
d_call: NA
clone_size: NA
v_call: TRBV27
cdr3_aa: CASSPFYTLARTDTQYF
cdr3_nt: TGTGCCAGCAGTCCCTTTTACACCCTCGCCCGAACAGATACGCAGTATTTT

j_call: TRBJ1-3
d_call: NA
clone_size: NA
v_call: TRBV7-3
cdr3_aa: CASSLTSAGNTIYF
cdr3_nt: TGTGCCAGCAGCTTAACGTCGGCTGGAAACACCATATATTTT

j_call: TRBJ1-1
d_call: NA
clone_size: few
v_call: TRBV6-5
cdr3_aa: CASSSRRDTEAFF
cdr3_nt: TGTGCCAGCAGTTCCAGACGGGACACTGAAGCTTTCTTT

j_call: TRBJ2-1
d_call: TRBD2
clone_size: NA
v_call: TRBV9
cdr3_aa: CASSVASGLYNEQFF
cdr3_nt: TGTGCCAGCAGCGTAGCTAGCGGGCTCTACAATGAGCAGTTCTTC

j_call: TRBJ2-3
d_call: NA
clone_size: NA
v_call: TRBV2
cdr3_aa: CASSDLPGYTQYF
cdr3_nt: TGTGCCAGCAGTGATCTGCCGGGCTATACGCAGTATTTT

j_call: TRBJ2-3
d_call: TRBD2
clone_size: NA
v_call: TRBV5-4
cdr3_aa: CASSPTGTRSTDTQYF
cdr3_nt: TGTGCCAGCAGCCCCACCGGGACTAGAAGCACAGATACGCAGTATTTT

j_call: TRBJ1-5
d_call: TRBD1
clone_size: NA
v_call: TRBV2
cdr3_aa: CASRAGTGMAQPQHF
cdr3_nt: TGTGCCAGCAGGGCCGGGACAGGGATGGCTCAGCCCCAGCATTTT

j_call: TRBJ1-1
d_call: NA
clone_size: NA
v_call: TRBV7-6
cdr3_aa: CASSLGTASTEAFF
cdr3_nt: TGTGCCAGCAGCTTAGGGACGGCTAGCACTGAAGCTTTCTTT

j_call: TRBJ2-3
d_call: NA
clone_size: NA
v_call: TRBV2
cdr3_aa: CASSLSRADTQYF
cdr3_nt: TGTGCCAGCAGCCTCTCTAGGGCAGATACGCAGTATTTT

j_call: TRBJ2-1
d_call: NA
clone_size: NA
v_call: TRBV28
cdr3_aa: CASSLGFAGGQFF
cdr3_nt: TGTGCCAGCAGTTTAGGTTTCGCTGGGGGGCAGTTCTTC

j_call: TRBJ2-4
d_call: NA
clone_size: NA
v_call: TRBV3-1/TRBV3-2
cdr3_aa: CASSQDSRLAKNIQYF
cdr3_nt: TGTGCCAGCAGCCAGGACAGCAGGCTAGCCAAAAACATTCAGTACTTC

j_call: TRBJ2-1
d_call: NA
clone_size: NA
v_call: TRBV30
cdr3_aa: CAWRGSGDEQFF
cdr3_nt: TGTGCCTGGAGAGGATCAGGGGATGAGCAGTTCTTC

j_call: TRBJ1-4
d_call: TRBD1
clone_size: NA
v_call: TRBV3-1/TRBV3-2
cdr3_aa: CASSCNRDRDWGNEKLFF
cdr3_nt: TGTGCCAGCAGCTGTAACCGGGACAGGGATTGGGGTAATGAAAAACTGTTTTTT

j_call: TRBJ2-7
d_call: NA
clone_size: NA
v_call: TRBV7-8
cdr3_aa: CASSLQPYEQYF
cdr3_nt: TGTGCCAGCAGCTTGCAACCCTACGAGCAGTACTTC

j_call: TRBJ2-7
d_call: TRBD1
clone_size: once
v_call: TRBV6-5
cdr3_aa: CASSNTGVGEQYF
cdr3_nt: TGTGCCAGCAGTAATACAGGGGTGGGCGAGCAGTACTTC

j_call: TRBJ2-2
d_call: NA
clone_size: once
v_call: TRBV3-1/TRBV3-2
cdr3_aa: CASNTGSGELFF
cdr3_nt: TGTGCCAGCAACACAGGGTCCGGGGAGCTGTTTTTT

j_call: TRBJ2-1
d_call: TRBD2
clone_size: NA
v_call: TRBV3-1/TRBV3-2
cdr3_aa: CASSQGLAGGRSSYNEQFF
cdr3_nt: TGTGCCAGCAGCCAGGGACTAGCGGGGGGTCGGAGCTCCTACAATGAGCAGTTCTTC

j_call: TRBJ1-1
d_call: NA
clone_size: NA
v_call: TRBV3-1/TRBV3-2
cdr3_aa: CASSQYGNTEAFF
cdr3_nt: TGTGCCAGCAGCCAATACGGGAACACTGAAGCTTTCTTT

j_call: TRBJ1-4
d_call: TRBD1
clone_size: NA
v_call: TRBV2
cdr3_aa: CASSPTGGNEKLFF
cdr3_nt: TGTGCCAGCAGCCCGACAGGGGGGAATGAAAAACTGTTTTTT

j_call: TRBJ2-6
d_call: NA
clone_size: NA
v_call: TRBV13
cdr3_aa: CASSLVTSYSGANVLTF
cdr3_nt: TGTGCCAGCAGCTTAGTCACGTCTTACTCTGGGGCCAACGTCCTGACTTTC

j_call: TRBJ2-1
d_call: TRBD2
clone_size: NA
v_call: TRBV10-3
cdr3_aa: CAIIGTSGMSYNEQFF
cdr3_nt: TGTGCCATCATCGGGACTAGCGGGATGTCCTACAATGAGCAGTTCTTC

j_call: TRBJ1-1
d_call: TRBD1
clone_size: NA
v_call: TRBV3-1/TRBV3-2
cdr3_aa: CASSQHRQGRAFF
cdr3_nt: TGTGCCAGCAGCCAACATCGACAGGGGCGGGCTTTCTTT

j_call: TRBJ1-2
d_call: NA
clone_size: NA
v_call: TRBV6-5
cdr3_aa: CASSSDRSGGYTF
cdr3_nt: TGTGCCAGCAGCTCAGACAGGTCTGGTGGCTACACCTTC

j_call: TRBJ2-7
d_call: NA
clone_size: NA
v_call: TRBV27
cdr3_aa: CASSLSRQGNEQYF
cdr3_nt: TGTGCCAGCAGTTTATCGCGGCAGGGGAACGAGCAGTACTTC

j_call: TRBJ2-5
d_call: NA
clone_size: NA
v_call: TRBV28
cdr3_aa: CASSLRRETQYF
cdr3_nt: TGTGCCAGCAGTTTGCGCAGGGAGACCCAGTACTTC

j_call: TRBJ1-2
d_call: NA
clone_size: NA
v_call: TRBV2
cdr3_aa: CASSEMRGYTF
cdr3_nt: TGTGCCAGCAGTGAGATGCGGGGCTACACCTTC

j_call: TRBJ2-2
d_call: NA
clone_size: NA
v_call: TRBV6-2/TRBV6-3
cdr3_aa: CASSLRRGTNTGELFF
cdr3_nt: TGTGCCAGCAGTCTCCGGCGGGGTACGAACACCGGGGAGCTGTTTTTT

j_call: TRBJ2-7
d_call: TRBD2
clone_size: NA
v_call: TRBV13
cdr3_aa: CASSSGLAGVYEQYF
cdr3_nt: TGTGCCAGCAGTTCGGGACTAGCGGGAGTCTACGAGCAGTACTTC

j_call: TRBJ2-7
d_call: NA
clone_size: NA
v_call: TRBV5-6
cdr3_aa: CASSLGPGPYEQYF
cdr3_nt: TGTGCCAGCAGCCTGGGGCCAGGACCCTACGAGCAGTACTTC

j_call: TRBJ1-5
d_call: NA
clone_size: NA
v_call: TRBV5-5
cdr3_aa: CASSAVDGSNQPQHF
cdr3_nt: TGTGCCAGCAGTGCAGTGGACGGGAGCAATCAGCCCCAGCATTTT

j_call: TRBJ2-2
d_call: NA
clone_size: NA
v_call: TRBV14
cdr3_aa: CASSQDYRNTGELFF
cdr3_nt: TGTGCCAGCAGCCAAGATTACAGGAACACCGGGGAGCTGTTTTTT